This T cell receptor beta chain was recorded in a study of long-term antiretroviral therapy in people with HIV. Study-wide findings and caveats: Across all time points, the repertoire was dominated by clones that expanded before ART. An increase in diversity followed ART, yet levels stayed below transplant donor controls. HIV repertoire CDR3 lengths ranged less widely than those of controls.

V was cut by 4 bases and J by 6 bases, with 10 bases left in between. CDR3 size: 13 residues. CDR1 and CDR2 from the germline V gene are MRHNA and SNTAGT. On this clone itself: Its antigen remains unknown.

It was version v3.0 of the immunoSEQ assay that was run at survey level. Using immunoSEQ multiplex PCR, the repertoire was profiled, and TCRdb retains in-frame clones only, with some absent. The table lists about 26,000 clones, approximately 90% of them singletons. At least one PBMC sample before ART and at least two after were required. Sample: unsorted PBMCs, taken just over 2.6 years after starting antiretroviral therapy. This clonotype originated in a man between 35 and 55 years old with HIV. V gene TRBV6-4 combines with J gene TRBJ1-5, with D possibly TRBD1 on 5 matching bases. CDR3: CASSAGGGQPQHF. The CDR3 coding sequence is TGTGCCAGCAGTGCTGGGGGAGGTCAGCCCCAGCATTTT.